These 22 T cell receptor beta chains were sequenced from one sample in a study of post-analysis software for immune sequencing data. The study's findings and limits: The five TRBV segments detected at higher frequency in patients than in controls included TRBV5-6, TRBV5-1 and TRBV20-1.

Unique molecular identifiers were built into the TCR beta cDNA libraries. TCRdb fed the PCR reads into MiXCR, producing one record per CDR3 protein. The sample includes under 900,000 distinct CDR3 sequences, about 57% of them seen just once. No antigen is known for these receptors. The sample was blood. The receptor set was obtained from a girl between 5 and 17 years old with multiple sclerosis.

The chain joins TRBV9 to TRBJ2-5; no firm D call. The V end lost 0 bases, the J end lost 5 bases, and 5 bases lay between the germline ends. From germline, CDR1 is SGDLS and CDR2 YYNGEE. CDR3 length: 12 residues. The DNA of the CDR3 is TGTGCCAGCAGCGTAGAACGGGAGACCCAGTACTTC. Its translation is CASSVERETQYF.

This clonotype has only a few counts. CDR3 sequence: CSVENDRAPGYGYTF. CDR3 in DNA: TGCAGCGTTGAAAACGACAGAGCCCCAGGGTATGGCTACACCTTC. The V and J genes are TRBV29-1 and TRBJ1-2, with D maybe TRBD1 (5 bases). Looked up from germline, CDR1 is SQVTM and CDR2 is ANQGSEA. The CDR3 spans 15 residues. V lost 2 bases and J 5 bases, leaving 18 bases between the germline ends.

V usage is TRBV20-1 and J usage is TRBJ2-1, with TRBD1 as a possible D gene (6 bases). The V and J ends lost 5 bases and 3 bases respectively, with 17 bases between them. CDR1 is DFQATT and CDR2 is SNEGSKA in the germline V gene (reference sequence). This CDR3 has 15 residues. In nucleotides, the CDR3 is TGCAGTGCTCCAATGGGACATCTGCTCTACAATGAGCAGTTCTTC. Amino acid sequence: CSAPMGHLLYNEQFF.

This clonotype was detected once. The chain uses TRBV10-3 and TRBJ2-7; 7 nucleotides align to TRBD2. Germline V gene data show CDR1 as ENHRY and CDR2 as SYGVKD. This CDR3 region has 17 residues. V trimming: 0 bases; J trimming: 5 bases; junction bases outside the gene matches: 13. CDR3 amino acids: CAISESLGVGGRHEQYF. The CDR3 DNA is TGTGCCATCAGTGAGTCATTGGGAGTGGGAGGGCGCCACGAGCAGTACTTC.

The chain recombines TRBV21-1 with TRBJ2-4. TRBV21-1 is termed a pseudogene. CDR3 length: 17 amino acids. CDR3 DNA: TGTGCCAGCAGCAAAGTTAGGGATAAGCTAGCCAAAAACATTCAGTACTTC. As protein: CASSKVRDKLAKNIQYF.

The V gene is TRBV29-1, the J gene TRBJ2-1; TRBD2 matches at 7 bases. This CDR3 is built from 15 residues. The junction had 6 bases not matched to a gene; V was cut back by 4 bases and J by 0 bases. Germline CDR1 and CDR2: SQVTM and ANQGSEA. The CDR3 DNA follows: TGCAGCGTTGTGGGGGGGGAAAGCTCCTACAATGAGCAGTTCTTC. Its protein product is CSVVGGESSYNEQFF.

The rearrangement uses TRBV5-1 and TRBJ2-7; 8 nucleotides match TRBD2. V shed 2 bases and J 2 bases; nucleotides not matched to a gene: 3. From germline, CDR1 is SGHRS and CDR2 YFSETQ. This CDR3 is built from 14 residues. CDR3 sequence (DNA): TGCGCCAGCAGCTTTAGCGGGGAGACCTACGAGCAGTACTTC. It translates to CASSFSGETYEQYF. Variable domain in full (rest from reference TRBV5-1 and TRBJ2-7): KAGVTQTPRYLIKTRGQQVTLSCSPISGHRSVSWYQQTPGQGLQFLFEYFSETQRNKGNFPGRFSGRQFSNSRSEMNVSTLELGDSALYLCASSFSGETYEQYFGPGTRLTVT.

This clonotype was counted only a few times. This chain connects TRBV18 to TRBJ2-5; possibly TRBD1 for D (5 bases). Looked up from germline, CDR1 is KGHSH and CDR2 is LQKENI. The CDR3 is made up of 13 amino acids. Trimming pared 0 bases from V and 7 bases from J, leaving 9 bases between. CDR3 protein: CASSPPSQGTQYF. The CDR3 DNA sequence: TGTGCCAGCTCACCACCTTCTCAGGGGACCCAGTACTTC.

The chain has TRBV24-1 and TRBJ2-1, with a weak D call TRBD1 (6 bases). CDR3 length: 14 residues. The V gene's germline CDR1 is KGHDR and CDR2 SFDVKD. V lost 3 bases to trimming and J lost 7 bases, with 12 bases between them. The CDR3 nucleotides are TGTGCCACCAGTGATGCAGGGGTGGGGAATGAGCAGTTCTTC. This sequence encodes CATSDAGVGNEQFF.

The V and J genes are TRBV29-1 and TRBJ1-1, with D unresolved. Germline CDR1 reads SQVTM; CDR2 reads ANQGSEA. This CDR3 is built from 13 residues. This chain's CDR3 is CTGRPRTYTEAFF. In nucleotides, the CDR3 is TGCACCGGACGCCCCAGGACCTACACTGAAGCTTTCTTT. Drawing the rest from reference TRBV29-1 and TRBJ1-1, the complete variable domain is SAVISQKPSRDICQRGTSLTIQCQVDSQVTMMFWYRQQPGQSLTLIATANQGSEATYESGFVIDKFPISRPNLTFSTLTVSNMSPEDSSIYLCTGRPRTYTEAFFGQGTRLTVV.

The CDR3 reads CSAGPSGPSTDTQYF. The CDR3 region has the DNA TGCAGTGCTGGACCTAGCGGTCCTAGCACAGATACGCAGTATTTT. This chain uses TRBV20-1 with TRBJ2-3; 7 nucleotides align to TRBD2. V gave up 5 bases and J gave up 0 bases; unmatched junction bases: 8. From germline, CDR1 is DFQATT and CDR2 SNEGSKA (reference sequence). The CDR3 covers 15 residues.

The rearrangement uses TRBV20-1 and TRBJ2-7, with D possibly matching TRBD1 (7 bases). The V and J ends lost 6 bases and 1 base respectively, with 16 bases between them. This CDR3 contains 14 residues. The V gene's germline CDR1 is DFQATT and CDR2 SNEGSKA (reference sequence). Here the CDR3 DNA reads TGCAGTGCCAGGGGGACTGGCTTGTCCTACGAGCAGTACTTC. Its protein product is CSARGTGLSYEQYF.

This clonotype was seen just once. V is TRBV27 and J is TRBJ2-7; 8 bases match TRBD1. Germline V gives CDR1 MNHEY, CDR2 SMNVEV (reference sequence). V trimming: 5 bases; J trimming: 0 bases; junction bases outside the gene matches: 6. The CDR3 spans 15 residues. The CDR3 protein is CASSPRTGTSYEQYF. CDR3 in DNA: TGTGCCAGCAGTCCCCGGACAGGGACCTCCTACGAGCAGTACTTC.

V usage is TRBV10-3 and J usage is TRBJ2-7; 11 nucleotides agree with TRBD2. This CDR3 is 15 amino acids long. Germline V gene data show CDR1 as ENHRY and CDR2 as SYGVKD. J gave up 7 bases and V 6 bases, and 11 bases lay outside the gene matches. CDR3 bases: TGTGCCATCAGCCTGACTAGCGGGACCCTATGGGAGCAGTACTTC. Protein sequence: CAISLTSGTLWEQYF.

The V call is TRBV29-1, the J call TRBJ2-4, with D possibly TRBD2 on 7 matching bases. The J call may be incorrect, as the DNA end agrees better with TRBJ2-7. The CDR3 consists of 14 residues. Germline CDR1 is SQVTM and CDR2 is ANQGSEA. CDR3 residues: CSVEDRGGLDEQYF. DNA for the CDR3: TGCAGCGTTGAAGATAGGGGGGGGCTGGACGAGCAGTACTTC.

J is TRBJ2-1 and V is TRBV7-8, with D perhaps TRBD2 (6 bases). This CDR3 contains 14 residues. CDR1 is SGHVS, CDR2 FQNEAQ, per germline. Trimming removed 6 bases at V and 8 bases at J, with 17 bases between. CDR3 region: CASSRIRGSDEQFF. In nucleotides, the CDR3 is TGTGCCAGCAGTCGCATCCGGGGGTCGGATGAGCAGTTCTTC.

In its sample, this clonotype was seen a few times. The genes are TRBV7-3 and TRBJ2-5; D possibly corresponds to TRBD2 (6 bases). The CDR3 extends over 14 amino acids. V lost 9 bases and J lost 1, with 15 bases in between. In germline, CDR1 is SGHTA, CDR2 FQGTGA. The CDR3 DNA is TGTGCCAGTAGCCGACTCGGGGGCCAAGAGACCCAGTACTTC. Translating it yields CASSRLGGQETQYF.

The chain has TRBV20-1 and TRBJ1-1; TRBD1 might be the D (5 bases). Germline CDR1 DFQATT, CDR2 SNEGSKA (reference sequence). This CDR3 is built from 12 residues. Trimming took off 6 bases at V and 4 bases at J, with 12 bases between the two ends. CDR3: CSASQGSTEAFF. CDR3 in DNA: TGCAGTGCATCCCAGGGAAGCACTGAAGCTTTCTTT.

This clonotype was seen more than once but under ten times. This chain links TRBV12-3 or TRBV12-4 with TRBJ2-3; TRBD1 matches 7 bases. Trimming took 8 bases from V and 7 from J; bases not matched to a gene: 15. This CDR3 spans 15 amino acids. The CDR3: CASLRTGEYRNTQYF. The CDR3 DNA follows: TGTGCCAGCCTTAGGACAGGTGAATACCGAAATACGCAGTATTTT.

The V and J genes are TRBV6-1 and TRBJ2-1, with 11 positions matching TRBD2. This CDR3 has 15 residues. With V trimmed by 6 bases and J by 6 bases, 7 bases remained unmatched. CDR1 and CDR2 (germline): MNHNS, SASEGT. CDR3 sequence (DNA): TGTGCCAGCAGCGCGGGACTAGCGGCCCGCAATGAGCAGTTCTTC. Amino acid sequence: CASSAGLAARNEQFF.

V usage is TRBV20-1 and J usage is TRBJ2-6, with unresolved D. Germline V gene lookup returns CDR1 DFQATT and CDR2 SNEGSKA (reference sequence). V gave up 1 base and J gave up 0 bases, with 7 bases separating them. The CDR3 covers 15 residues. The CDR3 protein is CSARVWSSGANVLTF. CDR3 sequence (DNA): TGCAGTGCTAGAGTCTGGAGCTCTGGGGCCAACGTCCTGACTTTC.

V usage is TRBV7-9 and J usage is TRBJ1-6, with a tentative D call TRBD1 (5 bases). CDR1 and CDR2 (germline): SEHNR, FQNEAQ (reference sequence). Trimming left V 2 bases short and J 9 bases short, with 11 bases between. This CDR3 contains 14 residues. CDR3 protein: CASSLSAGPSPLHF. CDR3 bases: TGTGCCAGCAGCTTATCGGCAGGGCCTTCACCCCTCCACTTT.